The sequence of this TCR beta chain was determined in a study of blood T cell repertoires in COVID-19. Recruitment covered about 25 US areas and drew participants whose ages spanned roughly 18 to 95 years. Between the trimmed V and J ends, which lost 0 bases and 4 bases, there was a span of 15 bases. The germline gives CDR1 LGHNA, CDR2 YSLEER. The CDR3 covers 16 residues. Profiling relied on immunoSEQ multiplex PCR, and the TCRdb table lists in-frame clones only, not all of them. The top ten clones hold around 3.9% of a sample with approximately 300,000 clones, 90% of them seen once. Sequencing was carried out using PBMCs or T cells enriched from blood (not recorded which). The sequence was collected from a woman aged 25 to 39 who had been exposed to COVID-19. V usage is TRBV4-3 and J usage is TRBJ1-1; D not resolved. The CDR3 is CASSQDSAGGITEAFF. CDR3 coding DNA: TGCGCCAGCAGCCAAGATTCAGCGGGCGGAATCACTGAAGCTTTCTTT.